The source of this T cell receptor (beta chain) is a study of T cells in Graves' hyperthyroidism and ophthalmopathy. The V gene end was trimmed by 3 bases and the J gene end by 4 bases; junction bases not matched to a gene: 4. The CDR3 loop spans 16 amino acids. CDR1 and CDR2 (germline): SGHDT, YYEEEE. Researchers took RNA transcripts and amplified the TCR beta CDR3 regions from them. In the first-round RT-PCR of the TCR CDR3, the HTBI primer set was used. TCRdb reprocessed the multiplex PCR reads via MiXCR and lists one record per CDR3 protein. The sample holds hundreds of thousands of distinct CDR3 sequences, 17% seen once.

The sample taken for sequencing was blood. This TCR was recovered from a woman aged 55-75 years with Graves' ophthalmopathy. The chain couples TRBV5-6 to TRBJ2-2, with 12 bases lining up with TRBD2. CDR3 in amino acids: CASSSGLAGFTGELFF. For the CDR3, the DNA is TGTGCCAGCAGCTCCGGACTAGCGGGATTCACCGGGGAGCTGTTTTTT.